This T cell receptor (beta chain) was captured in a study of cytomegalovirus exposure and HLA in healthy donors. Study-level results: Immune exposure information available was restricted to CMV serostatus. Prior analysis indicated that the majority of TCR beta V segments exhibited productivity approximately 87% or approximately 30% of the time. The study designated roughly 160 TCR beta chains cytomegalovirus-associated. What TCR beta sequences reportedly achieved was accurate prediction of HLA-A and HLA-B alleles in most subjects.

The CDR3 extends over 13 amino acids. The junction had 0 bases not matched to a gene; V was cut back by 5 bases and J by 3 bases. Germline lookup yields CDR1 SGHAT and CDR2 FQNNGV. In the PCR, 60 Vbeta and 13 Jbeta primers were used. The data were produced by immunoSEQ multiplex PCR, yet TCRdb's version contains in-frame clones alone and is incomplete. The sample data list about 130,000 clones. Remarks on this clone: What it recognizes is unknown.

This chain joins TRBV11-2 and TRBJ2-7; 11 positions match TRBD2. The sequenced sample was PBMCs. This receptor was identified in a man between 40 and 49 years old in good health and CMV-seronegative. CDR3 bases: TGTGCCAGCAGCGGGACTAGCGGCTACGAGCAGTACTTC. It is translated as CASSGTSGYEQYF.